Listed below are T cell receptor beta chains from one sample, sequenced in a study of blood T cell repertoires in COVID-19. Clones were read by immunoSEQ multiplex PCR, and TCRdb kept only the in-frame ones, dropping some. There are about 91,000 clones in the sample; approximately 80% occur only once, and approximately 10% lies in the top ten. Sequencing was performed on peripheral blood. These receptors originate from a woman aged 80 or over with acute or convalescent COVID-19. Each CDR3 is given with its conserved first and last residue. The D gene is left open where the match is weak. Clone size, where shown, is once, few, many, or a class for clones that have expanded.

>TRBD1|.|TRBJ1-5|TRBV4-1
TGCGCCAGCAGCCAATTCCAGGGGGCCAGAGGCCAGCCCCAGCATTTT
CASSQFQGARGQPQHF
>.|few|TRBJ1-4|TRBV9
TGTGCCAGCAGCGTAGACGCCGGCGGGTGGAATGAAAAACTGTTTTTT
CASSVDAGGWNEKLFF
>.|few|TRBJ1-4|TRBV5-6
TGTGCCAGCAGCCCGAGTGGTAGAACTAATGAAAAACTGTTTTTT
CASSPSGRTNEKLFF
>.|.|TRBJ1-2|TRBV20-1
TGCAGTGCTAACCAGTACTATGGCTACACCTTC
CSANQYYGYTF
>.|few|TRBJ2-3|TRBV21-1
TGTGCCAGCAGTCTCACAGATACGCAGTATTTT
CASSLTDTQYF
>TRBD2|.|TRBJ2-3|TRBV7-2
TGTGCCAGCAGCTTTCTGGGGGAGGGCTATGATACGCAGTATTTT
CASSFLGEGYDTQYF
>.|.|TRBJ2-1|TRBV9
TGTGCCAGCAGCGCTGGTGACAGAGCACCAATGGGCGGGCAGTTCTTC
CASSAGDRAPMGGQFF
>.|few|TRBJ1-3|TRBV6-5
TGTGCCAGCAGGCCCGGACAGTCTGGAAACACCATATATTTT
CASRPGQSGNTIYF
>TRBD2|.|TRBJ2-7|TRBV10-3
TGTGCCATCAGCACCACTAGCGGGAGGACTTCAGGCGGGTACTTC
CAISTTSGRTSGGYF
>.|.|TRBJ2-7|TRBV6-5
TGTGCCAGCAGGTTCCAGGGTGACGAGCAGTACTTC
CASRFQGDEQYF
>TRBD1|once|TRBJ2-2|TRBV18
TGTGCCAGCTCACCCGGACAGGGTTACACCGGGGAGCTGTTTTTT
CASSPGQGYTGELFF
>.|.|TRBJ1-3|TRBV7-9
TGTGCCAGCAGCTTAGGCACTAGGGCATTCACTGGAAACACCATATATTTT
CASSLGTRAFTGNTIYF
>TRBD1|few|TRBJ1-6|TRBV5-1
TGCGCCAGCAGCAACGACAGGGCCCAAGGTCCCCTCCACTTT
CASSNDRAQGPLHF
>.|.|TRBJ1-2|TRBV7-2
TGTGCCAGCAGCACTCGACAGGACCCGTCGGGTGGCTACACCTTC
CASSTRQDPSGGYTF
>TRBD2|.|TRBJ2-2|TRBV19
TGTGCCAGTAGTATAGGCGGGGGGTTAACCGGGGAGCTGTTTTTT
CASSIGGGLTGELFF
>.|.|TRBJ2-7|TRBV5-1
TGCGCCAGCAGCCCTGAGAGCTCCTACGAGCAGTACTTC
CASSPESSYEQYF
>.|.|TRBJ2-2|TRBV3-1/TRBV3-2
TGTGCCAGCAGCCAAAGAGTGTACACCGGGGAGCTGTTTTTT
CASSQRVYTGELFF
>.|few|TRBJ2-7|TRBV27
TGTGCCAGCAGTTTAAAGGCGGGCCCTTTTTACGAGCAGTACTTC
CASSLKAGPFYEQYF
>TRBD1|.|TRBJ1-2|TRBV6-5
TGTGCCAGCAGGCCCGTAGGGGGCGGGCCCTATGGCTACACCTTC
CASRPVGGGPYGYTF
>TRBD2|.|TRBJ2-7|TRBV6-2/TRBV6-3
TGTGCCAGCAGTTACTCGGTCCAGTCGGGGGGAACCTCATACGAGCAGTACTTC
CASSYSVQSGGTSYEQYF